The following is a T cell receptor beta chain sequence with its context. The antigen is not known. TCRdb's copy holds only in-frame clones and misses some; the assay was immunoSEQ multiplex PCR. The sample has some 1 million clones, approximately 76% seen once. This entry is derived from a study of shared clonotypes between healthy human individuals. Whole-study context: Each donor had three CD4 naive, three CD4 memory, two CD8 naive and one CD8 memory plate.

The split of CD4+ cells yielded CD45RA+ naive and CD45RA-negative memory subsets. General study results and limits: For naive CD4 cells, 4% to 5% of clonotypes were shared across a handful of donors.

Sequenced: memory CD4+ T cells sorted from blood. As to subset: CD45RA-negative fraction. The receptor was isolated from a young man in good health.

In nucleotides, the CDR3 is TGTGCCAGCAGTGAATCTTCCGCAGGACGGACTGAAGCTTTCTTT. Protein sequence: CASSESSAGRTEAFF. The J gene is TRBJ1-1, the V gene TRBV25-1; no firm D call. Trimming took 1 base from V and 5 from J, leaving 14 bases between them. Germline CDR1 is MGHDK and CDR2 is SYGVNS. The CDR3 loop spans 15 amino acids.